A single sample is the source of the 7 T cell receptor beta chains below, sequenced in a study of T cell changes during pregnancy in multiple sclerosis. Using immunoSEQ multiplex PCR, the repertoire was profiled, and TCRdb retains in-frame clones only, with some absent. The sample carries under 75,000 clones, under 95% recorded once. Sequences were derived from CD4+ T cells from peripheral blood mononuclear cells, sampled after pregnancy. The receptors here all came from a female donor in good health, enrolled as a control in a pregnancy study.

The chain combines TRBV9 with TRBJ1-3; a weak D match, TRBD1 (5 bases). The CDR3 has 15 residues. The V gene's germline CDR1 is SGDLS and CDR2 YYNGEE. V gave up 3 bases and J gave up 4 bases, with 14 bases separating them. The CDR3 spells CASSGGEWGGNTIYF. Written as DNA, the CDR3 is TGTGCCAGCAGCGGGGGGGAATGGGGAGGAAACACCATATATTTT.

The DNA for the CDR3 is TGTGCCAGCAGGCTACAGGGCCAGAACACTGAAGCTTTCTTT. Translated, it gives CASRLQGQNTEAFF. This chain uses TRBV27 with TRBJ1-1; the D gene is possibly TRBD1 (6 bases). Germline values: CDR1 MNHEY, CDR2 SMNVEV (reference sequence). The V and J ends lost 6 bases and 1 base respectively, with 12 bases between them. There are 14 residues in the CDR3.

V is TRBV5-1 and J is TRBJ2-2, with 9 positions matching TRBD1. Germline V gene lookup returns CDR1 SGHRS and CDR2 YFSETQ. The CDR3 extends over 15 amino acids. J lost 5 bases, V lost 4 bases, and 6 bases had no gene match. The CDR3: CASSPGTGITGELFF. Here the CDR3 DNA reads TGCGCCAGCAGCCCGGGGACAGGGATTACCGGGGAGCTGTTTTTT.

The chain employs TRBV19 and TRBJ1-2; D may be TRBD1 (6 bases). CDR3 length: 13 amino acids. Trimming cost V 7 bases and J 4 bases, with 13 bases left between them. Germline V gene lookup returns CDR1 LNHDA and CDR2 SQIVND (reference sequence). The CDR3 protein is CASTLSGVYGYTF. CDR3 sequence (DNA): TGTGCCAGTACCCTTTCAGGGGTCTATGGCTACACCTTC.

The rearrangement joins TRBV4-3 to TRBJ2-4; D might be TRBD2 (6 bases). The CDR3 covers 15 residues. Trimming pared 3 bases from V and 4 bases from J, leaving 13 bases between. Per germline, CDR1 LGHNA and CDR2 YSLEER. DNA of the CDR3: TGCGCCAGCAGCCAGGAGCCCGGAGGGAAAAACATTCAGTACTTC. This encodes CASSQEPGGKNIQYF.

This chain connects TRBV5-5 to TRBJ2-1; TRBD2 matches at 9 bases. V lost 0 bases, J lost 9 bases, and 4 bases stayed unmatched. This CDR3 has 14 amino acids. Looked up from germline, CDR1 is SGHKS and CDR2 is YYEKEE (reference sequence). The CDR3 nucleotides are TGTGCCAGCAGCTTGGTAGCGGGGGAGGGTGAGCAGTTCTTC. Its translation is CASSLVAGEGEQFF.

CDR3 nucleotides: TGTGCCAGCAGCTTAGCGACAGGGCGCCGTACAGATACGCAGTATTTT. This translates into CASSLATGRRTDTQYF. V usage is TRBV7-2 and J usage is TRBJ2-3, with 7 bases lining up with TRBD1. The V and J ends lost 0 bases and 3 bases, in that order; junction bases with no gene match: 6. The germline gives CDR1 SGHTA, CDR2 FQGNSA. The CDR3 length is 16 residues.